This TCR beta chain was observed in a study of cytomegalovirus exposure and HLA in healthy donors. The germline V gene has CDR1 LGHNA and CDR2 YSLEER. The V segment lost 0 bases and the J segment 7 bases; nucleotides outside the gene matches: 8. The CDR3 has 16 amino acids. Broader study findings: Cytomegalovirus-associated TCR beta chains were listed, numbering over 150. Clonal expansion, a later analysis showed, was greater in HLA-associated TCR beta chains than in equally common others.

Regarding this clone: Its antigen is currently unknown.

The PCR made use of 60 Vbeta and 13 Jbeta primers. The authors' processing: A follow-up analysis tallied 60 million to 85 million unique TCR beta chains, roughly 11 million shared. Assay: immunoSEQ multiplex PCR; the TCRdb copy retains only in-frame clones and omits some. That table is the source of V, J and clone size, and D and trimming were worked out from the DNA. The sample carries around 160,000 clones, about 75% recorded once. The sequencing sample was made of PBMCs. The chain combines TRBV4-3 with TRBJ2-3; 9 bases align to TRBD2. This TCR derives from a male donor in good health and CMV-seropositive. This chain's CDR3 is CASSQDRGGGAYTQYF. The CDR3 DNA reads as TGCGCCAGCAGCCAAGATAGGGGCGGGGGGGCGTATACGCAGTATTTT.